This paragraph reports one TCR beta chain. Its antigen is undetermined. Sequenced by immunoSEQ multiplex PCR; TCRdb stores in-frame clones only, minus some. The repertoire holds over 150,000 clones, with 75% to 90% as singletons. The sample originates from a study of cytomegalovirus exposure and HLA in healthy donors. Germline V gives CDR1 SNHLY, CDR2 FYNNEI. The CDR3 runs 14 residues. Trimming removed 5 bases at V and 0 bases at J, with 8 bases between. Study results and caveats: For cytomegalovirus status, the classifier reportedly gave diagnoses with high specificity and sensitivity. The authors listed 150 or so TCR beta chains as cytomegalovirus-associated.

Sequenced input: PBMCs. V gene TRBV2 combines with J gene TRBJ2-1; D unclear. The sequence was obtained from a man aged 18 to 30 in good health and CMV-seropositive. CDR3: CASSNSYSYNEQFF. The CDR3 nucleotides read TGTGCCAGCAGTAATTCGTACTCCTACAATGAGCAGTTCTTC.